This entry lists 10 T cell receptor beta chains sequenced from one sample in a study of T cells expressing NK-cell markers. With the 5' RACE reads reprocessed, TCRdb shows one record per CDR3 protein and no DNA. Its listing shows hundreds of thousands of distinct CDR3 sequences. Sequencing input: blood T cells: a sorted CD56 or NKG2C T cell subset, CD4+ or CD8+ T cells, or bulk PBMC T cells (not recorded which). These receptors were taken from a woman between 18 and 75 years old in good health.

The CDR3: CASGLGTDTQYF. The rearrangement uses TRBV28 and TRBJ2-3; TCRdb's assignment of TRBD2 cannot be checked, as there is no DNA. The CDR3 is made up of 12 amino acids. Germline V gives CDR1 MDHEN, CDR2 SYDVKM.

The chain employs TRBV6-1 and TRBJ2-3; TCRdb's D gene call, TRBD2, goes unchecked for lack of DNA. The germline CDR1 and CDR2 sequences are MNHNS and SASEGT. The CDR3 has 14 residues. CDR3 amino acids: CATRLEGSTDTQYF.

The chain has TRBV20-1 and TRBJ2-5; TCRdb designates TRBD2, a call that cannot be tested without DNA. This CDR3 has 15 amino acids. The germline gives CDR1 DFQATT, CDR2 SNEGSKA (reference sequence). The CDR3 region is CSAPRTSGKGETQYF.

V gene TRBV27 combines with J gene TRBJ2-3. This CDR3 is built from 12 residues. Germline lookup yields CDR1 MNHEY and CDR2 SMNVEV (reference sequence). The chain's CDR3 is CASSRLTDTQYF.

The V gene is TRBV29-1, the J gene TRBJ2-1. Per germline, CDR1 SQVTM and CDR2 ANQGSEA. The CDR3 has 12 amino acids. This CDR3 reads CSASTGYNEQFF.

The chain recombines TRBV2 with TRBJ2-1. The germline gives CDR1 SNHLY, CDR2 FYNNEI. This CDR3 contains 14 residues. CDR3 amino acids: CASSEASLYNEQFF.

This chain uses TRBV19 with TRBJ2-1; as DNA is missing, the TRBD2 call by TCRdb cannot be tested. Germline V gene lookup returns CDR1 LNHDA and CDR2 SQIVND (reference sequence). The length of the CDR3 is 19 residues. The CDR3 loop reads CASSIGGLRGGTPNNEQFF.

This sequence joins TRBV5-1 and TRBJ2-1. CDR3 length equals 14 residues. The germline V gene has CDR1 SGHRS and CDR2 YFSETQ. CDR3 sequence reads: CASRLGISYNEQFF.

The chain joins TRBV14 to TRBJ2-5. Per the germline V gene, CDR1 is SGHDN and CDR2 is FVKESK. This CDR3 spans 13 amino acids. Here the CDR3 reads CASSHEVQETQYF.

The genes are TRBV7-9 and TRBJ2-5; TCRdb gives TRBD1 as the D gene, but with no DNA this cannot be confirmed. The CDR3 sequence is 15 residues long. Germline V gene data show CDR1 as SEHNR and CDR2 as FQNEAQ (reference sequence). CDR3 residues: CASSLRGQLQETQYF.